A single T cell receptor (beta chain) is shown here with its context. Its target is not known. The CDR3 sequence is 14 residues long. In germline, CDR1 is MNHEY, CDR2 SVGAGI. The V end lost 6 bases, the J end lost 2 bases, and 10 bases lay between the germline ends. Spiked synthetic TCR analogs estimated absolute template abundance per PCR. Assay used: immunoSEQ multiplex PCR; TCRdb lists only in-frame clones, some missing. This sample yields around 86,000 clones, of which around four fifths are seen a single time; about 6.9% belongs to the top ten. The entry originates in a study of PD-L1 blockade in urothelial cancer. Study information: When patients started atezolizumab around 2014, it was given at 1,200 mg intravenously every 3 weeks. Median blood clonality was roughly 0.074, with around 77,000 unique TCRs. Study conclusions and caveats: Those with durable benefit had larger increases in tumor-associated blood clones at 3 weeks.

Time point specified: pretreatment peripheral blood. The J gene is TRBJ1-4, the V gene TRBV6-5, with D possibly being TRBD1 (5 bases). The input for sequencing was PBMCs, taken around atezolizumab (anti-PD-L1) treatment. The sequence came from a man between 40 and 49 years old with urothelial cancer. This CDR3 is CASSHGGTNEKLFF. Here the CDR3 DNA reads TGTGCCAGCAGCCATGGGGGGACTAATGAAAAACTGTTTTTT.